This TCR beta chain was retrieved from a study of shared clonotypes between healthy human individuals. Study in general: The cohort comprised a couple of women and a few men. Their ages spanned 18 to 49 years.

Regarding the study as a whole: It was expected that sequencing depth would affect clonotype sharing among donors. The study found lower generation probabilities in non-shared clonotypes than in those shared by all four donors. Owing to a small donor count, the genetic and exposure-history diversity represented was limited.

Sequencing was performed with immunoSEQ multiplex PCR; in TCRdb, only in-frame clones are kept and a portion is missing. The table has 950,000 to 1,300,000 clones, around 74% seen once. Of note for this clone: No antigen is known for it.

Sequenced: memory CD4+ T cells sorted from blood. Regarding subset: CD45RA-negative fraction. This clonotype was obtained from a man aged 18 to 35 in good health.

CDR3 protein: CAWSVAGGRGGNTIYF. CDR3 sequence (DNA): TGTGCCTGGAGTGTAGCAGGGGGACGTGGTGGAAACACCATATATTTT. The chain uses TRBV30 and TRBJ1-3; TRBD1 matches 7 bases. Germline V gives CDR1 GTSNPN, CDR2 SVGIG (reference sequence). CDR3 length equals 16 residues. V gave up 0 bases and J gave up 3 bases; unmatched junction bases: 8.